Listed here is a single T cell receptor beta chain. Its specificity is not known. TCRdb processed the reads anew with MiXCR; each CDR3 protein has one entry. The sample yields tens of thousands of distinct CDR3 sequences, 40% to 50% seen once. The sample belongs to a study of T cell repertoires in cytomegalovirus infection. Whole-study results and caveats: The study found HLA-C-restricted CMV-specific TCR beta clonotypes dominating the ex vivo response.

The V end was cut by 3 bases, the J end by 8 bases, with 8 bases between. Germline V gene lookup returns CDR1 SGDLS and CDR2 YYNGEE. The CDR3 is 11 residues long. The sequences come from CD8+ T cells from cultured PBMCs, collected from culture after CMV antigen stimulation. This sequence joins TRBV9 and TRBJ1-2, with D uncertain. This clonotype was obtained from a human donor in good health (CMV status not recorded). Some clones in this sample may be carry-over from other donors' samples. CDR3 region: CASSGLWGYTF. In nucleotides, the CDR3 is TGTGCCAGCAGCGGCCTGTGGGGCTACACCTTC.